Listed below are T cell receptor beta chains from one sample, sequenced in a study of T cells in Graves' hyperthyroidism and ophthalmopathy. MiXCR, run by TCRdb on the multiplex PCR reads, gives a single entry per CDR3 protein. This sample yields fewer than 700,000 distinct CDR3 sequences, of which approximately 17% are seen a single time; approximately 16% belongs to the top ten. The sequencing sample was made of blood. These receptors all come from a woman younger than 35 with Graves' ophthalmopathy. Each CDR3 is given with its conserved first and last residue. D genes are given only for firm matches. Only some rows state a clone size, as once, few, many or a class for expanded clones.

size	J	V	D	DNA	CDR3
-	TRBJ1-5	TRBV11-3	TRBD1	TGTGCCAGCAGCTTAAGGCCCGGGACAGGGGACGATCAGCCCCAGCATTTT	CASSLRPGTGDDQPQHF
many	TRBJ1-1	TRBV29-1	-	TGCAGCGTTGAATGGACCGCCGGCACTGAAGCTTTCTTT	CSVEWTAGTEAFF
many	TRBJ1-6	TRBV28	-	TGTGCCAGCAGCTGGGGCAGGGTTCGCTATAATTCACCCCTCCACTTT	CASSWGRVRYNSPLHF
-	TRBJ2-3	TRBV13	TRBD2	TGCGCCAGCAGCTTGGAAAGCGGGGGGTTTCGCACAGATACGCAGTATTTT	CASSLESGGFRTDTQYF
many	TRBJ1-1	TRBV7-9	-	TGTGCCAGCAGCGGGTGGCTGTCCGGCGGAATGAACACTGAAGCTTTCTTT	CASSGWLSGGMNTEAFF
many	TRBJ1-2	TRBV20-1	-	TGCAGCCCTACTCCTCGCACAGCTAACTATGGCTACACCTTC	CSPTPRTANYGYTF
few	TRBJ2-5	TRBV7-6	-	TGTGCCAGCAGCTTAGGAGGGCGTTACCAAGAGACCCAGTACTTC	CASSLGGRYQETQYF
once	TRBJ2-7	TRBV4-1	-	TGCGCCAGCAGCCAAGATGAGGCCTACGAGCAGTACTTC	CASSQDEAYEQYF
once	TRBJ1-3	TRBV5-1	TRBD1	TGCGCCAGTTGGGACAGCCAAACTGGAAACACCATATATTTT	CASWDSQTGNTIYF
many	TRBJ2-1	TRBV6-1	-	TGTGCCAGCAGTTTACAGGAAGGTTTCACACAGTTCTTC	CASSLQEGFTQFF
-	TRBJ2-1	TRBV6-1	TRBD2	TGTGCCATCAGTGAGTCCGGACTAGCGGGAGGGCCGTACTACAATGAGCAGTTCTTC	CAISESGLAGGPYYNEQFF
once	TRBJ2-7	TRBV6-2/TRBV6-3	TRBD1	TGTGCCAGCAGGGGACAGGGGCCTTCCTACGAGCAGTACTTC	CASRGQGPSYEQYF
few	TRBJ2-3	TRBV5-4	TRBD2	TGTGCCAGCAGCTTGAAGCGGGGGGATAACACAGATACGCAGTATTTT	CASSLKRGDNTDTQYF
many	TRBJ1-1	TRBV7-2	-	TGTGCCAGCAGCTTATGGTCGAACACTGAAGCTTTCTTT	CASSLWSNTEAFF
many	TRBJ2-7	TRBV28	TRBD1	TGTGCCAGCAGTTCCCCGGACAGGGGGTCCTACGAGCAGTACTTC	CASSSPDRGSYEQYF
many	TRBJ1-1	TRBV30	-	TGTGCCTGGAGTCCCAGAGTACGAGGGCGCGGCACTGAAGCTTTCTTT	CAWSPRVRGRGTEAFF
-	TRBJ2-7	TRBV29-1	-	TGCAGCGTTGGTCTAAACTACGAGCAGTACTTC	CSVGLNYEQYF
-	TRBJ2-1	TRBV12-3/TRBV12-4	-	TGTGCCAGCAGTCAAGGGTGGAATGAGCAGTTCTTC	CASSQGWNEQFF
many	TRBJ1-2	TRBV14	-	TGTGCCAGCAGCCAAACGTCACCTACTAACTATGGCTACACCTTC	CASSQTSPTNYGYTF
-	TRBJ1-2	TRBV7-9	-	TGTGCCAGCAGCTTAGAAGGGCCGGGGTATGGCTACACCTTC	CASSLEGPGYGYTF
-	TRBJ1-1	TRBV13	TRBD1	TGCGCCAGCAGCCAAGGAGGGGGCACGGATGAAGCTTTCTTT	CASSQGGGTDEAFF
-	TRBJ2-2	TRBV19	TRBD2	TGTGCCAGTAGGGGGGGGTCGGCCGGGGAGCTGTTTTTT	CASRGGSAGELFF
many	TRBJ2-3	TRBV7-2	TRBD2	TGTGCCAGCAGCCCCGGGCCCCTAGCGGGGGCCACAGATACGCAGTATTTT	CASSPGPLAGATDTQYF
many	TRBJ2-5	TRBV7-2	TRBD2	TGTGCCAGCAGCCTACTGGGACTAGCGGGGAGCCAAGAGACCCAGTACTTC	CASSLLGLAGSQETQYF
once	TRBJ2-2	TRBV28	-	TGTGCCAGCGGAAAGGGACCTCAGACCGGGGAGCTGTTTTTT	CASGKGPQTGELFF
-	TRBJ2-7	TRBV29-1	-	TGCAGCGTTGAATACTCAGGCGAGCAGTACTTC	CSVEYSGEQYF